The 2 T cell receptor beta chains below were found in one sample sequenced in a study of radiotherapy plus CTLA-4 blockade in lung cancer. Sequencing used immunoSEQ multiplex PCR; TCRdb keeps in-frame clones, though not all of them. The data show about 38,000 clones, with about 80% seen just once and under 10% held by the top ten. Sample: peripheral blood, taken from a patient treated with radiotherapy plus ipilimumab. The receptors were gathered from a human donor with non-small cell lung cancer who had stable disease on radiotherapy plus ipilimumab.

Written as DNA, the CDR3 is TGTGCCAGCAGTTTAGAACTAGGCTCAGATACGCAGTATTTT. It encodes CASSLELGSDTQYF. V gene TRBV27 combines with J gene TRBJ2-3; possible D gene TRBD2, 5 bases. Trimming pared 2 bases from V and 4 bases from J, leaving 10 bases between. Germline CDR1 is MNHEY and CDR2 is SMNVEV (reference sequence). The CDR3 sequence is 14 residues long.

The count of this clone is one. V and J are TRBV5-8 and TRBJ1-5; 8 bases are a match to TRBD1. CDR1 and CDR2 (germline): SGHTS, YDEGEE. V lost 4 bases to trimming and J lost 3 bases; unmatched junction nucleotides: 6. CDR3 length: 15 residues. In DNA form, the CDR3 reads TGTGCCAGCAGCCGGGGACAGGTCGTCAATCAGCCCCAGCATTTT. It encodes CASSRGQVVNQPQHF.